This entry lists 10 T cell receptor beta chains sequenced from one sample in a study of cytomegalovirus exposure and HLA in healthy donors. Vbeta (60) and Jbeta (13) primers were used in the PCR. The assay was immunoSEQ multiplex PCR, and TCRdb's table has in-frame clones only and misses some. The sample records 70,000 to 90,000 clones, more than 75% being singletons. The sequencing sample was made of PBMCs. The source is a male donor in good health and CMV-seropositive.

The chain couples TRBV18 to TRBJ2-1; 15 bases match TRBD2. The germline V gene has CDR1 KGHSH and CDR2 LQKENI. This CDR3 has 17 amino acids. Trimming cost V 4 bases and J 5 bases; bases outside gene matches: 6. The DNA of the CDR3 is TGTGCCAGCTCACGCAACGGACTAGCGGGGGGGCACAATGAGCAGTTCTTC. Translating it yields CASSRNGLAGGHNEQFF.

The genes are TRBV12-5 and TRBJ2-7; D ambiguous. The CDR3 has 12 residues. V lost 5 bases, J lost 0 bases, and 5 bases lay in between. Germline loops: CDR1 LGHNT, CDR2 FRNRAP. The CDR3 nucleotides read TGTGCTAGTGGTCCCGGCTCCTACGAGCAGTACTTC. Protein product: CASGPGSYEQYF. Variable domain in full (rest from reference TRBV12-5 and TRBJ2-7): DARVTQTPRHKVTEMGQEVTMRCQPILGHNTVFWYRQTMMQGLELLAYFRNRAPLDDSGMPKDRFSAEMPDATLATLKIQPSEPRDSAVYFCASGPGSYEQYFGPGTRLTVT.

The rearrangement uses TRBV5-1 and TRBJ2-5; D unclear. The CDR3 loop spans 13 amino acids. CDR1 is SGHRS and CDR2 is YFSETQ in the germline V gene. Trimming shortened V by 4 bases and J by 2 bases, and 9 bases separated the two germline ends. The CDR3 protein is CASSPYPQETQYF. The CDR3 DNA is TGCGCCAGCAGCCCCTACCCTCAAGAGACCCAGTACTTC.

The chain recombines TRBV5-1 with TRBJ2-1, with a possible D match to TRBD1 (7 bases). Between the trimmed V and J ends, which lost 1 base and 2 bases, there was a span of 13 bases. The CDR3 length is 16 residues. In germline, CDR1 is SGHRS, CDR2 YFSETQ. CDR3 bases: TGCGCCAGCAGCTTGTTTGGAGGGGGCGCCTACAATGAGCAGTTCTTC. Its protein is CASSLFGGGAYNEQFF.

The J gene is TRBJ1-3, the V gene TRBV6-1, with a weak D call TRBD1 (6 bases). The germline V gene has CDR1 MNHNS and CDR2 SASEGT. Trimming left V 4 bases short and J 4 bases short, with 17 bases between. The CDR3 has 16 residues. The CDR3 protein is CASSAPSTGRGNTIYF. CDR3 coding DNA: TGTGCCAGCAGTGCCCCTTCGACAGGCCGAGGAAACACCATATATTTT.

The genes are TRBV30 and TRBJ2-3, with D perhaps TRBD2 (6 bases). Germline V gene sequence: CDR1 GTSNPN, CDR2 SVGIG (reference sequence). Trimming stripped 5 bases from V and 0 bases from J, with 15 bases between. This CDR3 has 15 residues. This chain's CDR3 is CAWDMAGGSTDTQYF. CDR3 DNA: TGTGCCTGGGACATGGCCGGGGGAAGCACAGATACGCAGTATTTT.

V usage is TRBV6-1 and J usage is TRBJ1-1; TRBD1 matches at 11 bases. Unmatched junction bases numbered 3, after V lost 6 bases and J lost 3 bases. Germline V gene sequence: CDR1 MNHNS, CDR2 SASEGT. The CDR3 is made up of 14 amino acids. The CDR3 here is CASRGTGGYTEAFF. The CDR3 coding sequence is TGTGCCAGCAGAGGGACAGGGGGGTACACTGAAGCTTTCTTT.

A remark on this clone: Germline is not matched at one junction end, which may reflect a read error. CDR3 DNA: TGCGCCAGCAGCTTAGGGCTAGGGGGCTCCCACGAGCAGTACTTC. Its protein product is CASSLGLGGSHEQYF. The chain carries TRBV5-1 and TRBJ2-7; 7 bases fit TRBD1. CDR3 length: 15 residues. CDR1 and CDR2 (germline): SGHRS, YFSETQ. Looking up the rest from reference TRBV5-1 and TRBJ2-7 gives the full variable domain: KAGVTQTPRYLIKTRGQQVTLSCSPISGHRSVSWYQQTPGQGLQFLFEYFSETQRNKGNFPGRFSGRQFSNSRSEMNVSTLELGDSALYLCASSLGLGGSHEQYFGPGTRLTVT.

This chain uses TRBV19 with TRBJ2-2; the match to TRBD1 covers 9 bases. CDR1 is LNHDA and CDR2 is SQIVND in the germline V gene (reference sequence). The CDR3 loop spans 15 amino acids. V lost 4 bases and J lost 1; bases outside the gene matches: 1. The CDR3 is CASSKGQGNTGELFF. CDR3 in DNA: TGTGCCAGTAGTAAGGGACAGGGGAACACCGGGGAGCTGTTTTTT.

V is TRBV18 and J is TRBJ2-5, with 8 bases matching TRBD2. After removal of 3 bases from V and 9 bases from J, the junction contained 18 bases not matched to a gene. Germline loops: CDR1 KGHSH, CDR2 LQKENI. The CDR3 runs to 17 residues. This CDR3 reads CASSPPGLGNSDGAQYF. CDR3 DNA: TGTGCCAGCTCACCCCCGGGACTAGGGAATTCGGACGGGGCCCAGTACTTC. Full variable domain (remainder filled in from reference TRBV18 and TRBJ2-5): NAGVMQNPRHLVRRRGQEARLRCSPMKGHSHVYWYRQLPEEGLKFMVYLQKENIIDESGMPKERFSAEFPKEGPSILRIQQVVRGDSAAYFCASSPPGLGNSDGAQYFGPGTRLLVL.